The clone carrying this TCR beta chain showed up just once. Its specificity is unknown. The CDR3 is made up of 15 amino acids. CDR1 and CDR2 (germline): SGHNT, YENEEA. The germline V and J ends were trimmed by 5 bases and 5 bases, with 19 bases remaining between them. This sample was taken from a study of a mutant IDH1 vaccine in newly diagnosed glioma. Study-level background: Of treated patients, around 62% were men and roughly 38% women, averaging around 42 years. Standard pretreatment was either radiotherapy, temozolomide, or, for most, radiochemotherapy with temozolomide.

The protocol was immunoSEQ multiplex PCR, while the TCRdb copy is restricted to in-frame clones and leaves out a portion. Seen here are over 55,000 clones, about 81% observed once, and the top ten hold over 7%. Study-level results: Immune responses induced by vaccination arose in approximately 93% of the patients. Pseudoprogression appeared independent of alterations in top peripheral clonotypes.

Time point noted: week 23, last vaccination. Vaccination comprised doses that each held 300 ug of mutant IDH1 20-mer peptide, plus topical imiquimod. Material: PBMCs, obtained from a glioma patient whose treatment included an IDH1 peptide vaccine. This rearrangement joins TRBV11-3 to TRBJ2-7; D could derive from TRBD1 or TRBD2 (6 bases each). The receptor's source is a middle-aged woman with glioma. Some clones in this sample may be carry-over from other donors' samples. CDR3 in DNA: TGTGCCAGCAGCCCCCCGGGACTGGGGGGCAACGAGCAGTACTTC. It yields the protein CASSPPGLGGNEQYF.